This T cell receptor beta chain was retrieved from a study of blood T cell repertoires in COVID-19. On the study more broadly: PBMCs, B-cell-depleted T cells, or T cells provided the cDNA or gDNA that made up the material.

Authors' data handling: Estimates of nucleated cell counts were drawn from the amplification of reference gene primers. The assay was immunoSEQ multiplex PCR, and TCRdb's table has in-frame clones only and misses some. That table supplies the V and J calls and clone size; D and trimming were determined from the DNA. The sample carries 90,000 to 100,000 clones, 70% to 90% recorded once. CDR1 MNHEY and CDR2 SVGAGI come from the germline V gene. The V gene end was trimmed by 6 bases and the J gene end by 0 bases; junction bases not matched to a gene: 3. This CDR3 is 15 amino acids long. Sequenced: peripheral blood. The rearrangement joins TRBV6-5 to TRBJ1-3; 9 bases line up with TRBD1. The receptor was isolated from a man aged 65 to 85 with acute or convalescent COVID-19. The CDR3 loop reads CASRQTGGSGNTIYF. The DNA for the CDR3 is TGTGCCAGCAGGCAGACAGGGGGCTCTGGAAACACCATATATTTT.